This TCR beta chain was observed in a study of T cells in Graves' hyperthyroidism and ophthalmopathy. Germline V gene lookup returns CDR1 SGHTA and CDR2 FQGNSA. With 4 bases clipped from V and 7 bases from J, the junction kept 5 bases outside the gene matches. This CDR3 has 13 residues. RNA transcripts provided the source from which TCR beta CDR3 regions were amplified. An initial round of RT-PCR targeting the TCR CDR3 relied on the HTBI primer set. TCRdb redid the calling of the multiplex PCR reads with MiXCR, one entry per CDR3 protein. The data hold roughly 100,000 distinct CDR3 sequences, with roughly half observed a single time.

The chain recombines TRBV7-2 with TRBJ1-2; 8 nucleotides agree with TRBD1. This sequence originates from a woman aged 40 to 55 with Graves' hyperthyroidism. The sequencing input was blood. The CDR3 DNA reads TGTGCCAGCAGCTCCCGGACAGGGTCTGGCTACACCTTC. Amino acids: CASSSRTGSGYTF.